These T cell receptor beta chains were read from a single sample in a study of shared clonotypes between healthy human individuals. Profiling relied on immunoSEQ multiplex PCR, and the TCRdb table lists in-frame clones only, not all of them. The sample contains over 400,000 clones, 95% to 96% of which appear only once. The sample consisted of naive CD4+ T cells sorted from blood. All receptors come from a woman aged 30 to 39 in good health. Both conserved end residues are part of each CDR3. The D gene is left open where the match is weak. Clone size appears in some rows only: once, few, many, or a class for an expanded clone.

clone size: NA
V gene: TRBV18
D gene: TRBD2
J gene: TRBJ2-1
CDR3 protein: CASSRGSLAGGSSYNEQFF
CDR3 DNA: TGTGCCAGCTCACGAGGGAGCCTAGCGGGAGGGAGCTCCTACAATGAGCAGTTCTTC

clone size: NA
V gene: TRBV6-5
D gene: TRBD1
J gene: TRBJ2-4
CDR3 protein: CASSPRQGAKNIQYF
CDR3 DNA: TGTGCCAGCAGCCCAAGACAGGGGGCCAAAAACATTCAGTACTTC

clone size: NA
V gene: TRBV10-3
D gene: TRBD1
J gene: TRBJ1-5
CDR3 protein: CAVRDRVNQPQHF
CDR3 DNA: TGTGCCGTCCGGGACAGGGTCAATCAGCCCCAGCATTTT

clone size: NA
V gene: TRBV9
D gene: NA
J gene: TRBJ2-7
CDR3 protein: CASSPEAVSSYEQYF
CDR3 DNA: TGTGCCAGCAGCCCTGAGGCAGTTAGCTCCTACGAGCAGTACTTC

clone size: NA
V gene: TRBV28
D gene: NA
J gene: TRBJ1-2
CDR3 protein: CASSPPPGALGYTF
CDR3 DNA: TGTGCCAGCAGTCCTCCCCCGGGGGCGCTTGGCTACACCTTC

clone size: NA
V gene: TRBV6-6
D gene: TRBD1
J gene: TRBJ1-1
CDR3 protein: CASNQGGTNTEAFF
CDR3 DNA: TGTGCCAGCAACCAGGGGGGAACGAACACTGAAGCTTTCTTT

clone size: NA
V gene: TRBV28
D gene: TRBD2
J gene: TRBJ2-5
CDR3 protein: CASSGRTSGKETQYF
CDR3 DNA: TGTGCCAGCAGTGGTAGGACTAGCGGAAAAGAGACCCAGTACTTC

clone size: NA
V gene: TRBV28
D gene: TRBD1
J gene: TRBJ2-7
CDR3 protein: CASSLSTGGSYEQYF
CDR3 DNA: TGTGCCAGCAGTTTATCAACAGGGGGCTCCTACGAGCAGTACTTC

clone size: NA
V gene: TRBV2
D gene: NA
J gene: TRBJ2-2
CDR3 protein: CASRGLVRGFTGELFF
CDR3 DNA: TGTGCCAGCAGGGGGCTAGTCAGGGGATTCACCGGGGAGCTGTTTTTT

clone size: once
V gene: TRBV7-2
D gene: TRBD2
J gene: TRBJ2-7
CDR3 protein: CASSLGSGFAYEQYF
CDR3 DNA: TGTGCCAGCAGCTTGGGTAGCGGGTTCGCCTACGAGCAGTACTTC